The clone carrying this TCR beta chain was detected a few times. No antigen is known for it. This sample was taken from a study of CD8 T cells in ankylosing spondylitis. Generation of TCR beta libraries employed quantitative 5'-RACE incorporating molecular barcodes. One entry per CDR3 protein, called by TCRdb with MiXCR from the 5' RACE reads. The table has under 850,000 distinct CDR3 sequences, under 20% seen once. Study-wide results and caveats: Within ankylosing spondylitis blood, a TCR beta motif made up of several highly homologous variants appeared to be characteristic. Disease-linked clones bore a CD8+ phenotype, appearing relatively rarely in peripheral blood. Disease-linked clones reportedly concentrated significantly in matched ankylosing spondylitis synovial fluid.

Trimming at V came to 6 bases and at J to 0 bases, leaving 6 bases not matched to a gene. The CDR3 has 17 residues. The clonotype was recovered from a male donor with ankylosing spondylitis. Sequencing was carried out using blood, either unsorted or a sorted T cell fraction (not recorded which). This rearrangement joins TRBV12-3 or TRBV12-4 to TRBJ1-6, with 9 bases that match TRBD1. In DNA, the CDR3 is TGTGCCAGCAGCCCGTCGGACAGGGGCTCCTATAATTCACCCCTCCACTTT. It yields the protein CASSPSDRGSYNSPLHF.